This T cell receptor beta chain was sequenced for a study of control samples from healthy donors and cancer patients. This clone was detected only once. Germline V gives CDR1 SNHLY, CDR2 FYNNEI. V dropped 4 bases and J dropped 7 bases, with 19 bases sitting between them. CDR3 size: 16 residues. Only in-frame clones appear in the TCRdb table, and some are missing; sequencing was by immunoSEQ multiplex PCR. The table has more than 60,000 clones, around 86% seen once; the top ten hold roughly 8.9%. This receptor was taken from a woman in her forties or fifties with colorectal cancer. Specimen: PBMCs. This chain uses TRBV2 with TRBJ2-2, with D possibly being TRBD1 or TRBD2 (5 bases each). The CDR3 reads CASSVQGQGGGGELFF. DNA for the CDR3: TGTGCCAGCAGTGTCCAGGGCCAGGGTGGGGGCGGGGAGCTGTTTTTT.